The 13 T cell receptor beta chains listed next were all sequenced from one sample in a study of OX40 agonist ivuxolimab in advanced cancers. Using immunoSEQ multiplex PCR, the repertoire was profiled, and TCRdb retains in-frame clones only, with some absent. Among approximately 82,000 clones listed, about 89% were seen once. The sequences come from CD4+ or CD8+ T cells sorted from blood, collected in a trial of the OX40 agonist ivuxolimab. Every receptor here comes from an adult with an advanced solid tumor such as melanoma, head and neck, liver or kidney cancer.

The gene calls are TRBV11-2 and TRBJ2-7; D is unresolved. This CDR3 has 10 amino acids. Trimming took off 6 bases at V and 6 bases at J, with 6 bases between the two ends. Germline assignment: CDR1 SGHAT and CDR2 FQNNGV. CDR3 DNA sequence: TGTGCCAGCAGTTCTATCGAGCAGTACTTC. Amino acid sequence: CASSSIEQYF.

The CDR3 sequence: CASSYTGAGNTIYF. DNA for the CDR3: TGTGCCAGCAGTTATACAGGGGCTGGAAACACCATATATTTT. The rearrangement links TRBV6-6 to TRBJ1-3; 7 nucleotides match TRBD1. V gave up 3 bases and J gave up 2 bases; unmatched junction bases: 1. This CDR3 is 14 amino acids long. Germline V lookup: CDR1 MNHNY, CDR2 SVGAGI (reference sequence).

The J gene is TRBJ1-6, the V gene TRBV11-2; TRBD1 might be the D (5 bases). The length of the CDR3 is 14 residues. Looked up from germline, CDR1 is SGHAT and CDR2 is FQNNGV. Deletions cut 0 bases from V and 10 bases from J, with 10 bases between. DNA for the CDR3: TGTGCCAGCAGCTTAGATCCAGGGAACTCACCCCTCCACTTT. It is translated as CASSLDPGNSPLHF. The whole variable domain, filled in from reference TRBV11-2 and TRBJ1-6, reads EAGVAQSPRYKIIEKRQSVAFWCNPISGHATLYWYQQILGQGPKLLIQFQNNGVVDDSQLPKDRFSAERLKGVDSTLKIQPAKLEDSAVYLCASSLDPGNSPLHFGNGTRLTVT.

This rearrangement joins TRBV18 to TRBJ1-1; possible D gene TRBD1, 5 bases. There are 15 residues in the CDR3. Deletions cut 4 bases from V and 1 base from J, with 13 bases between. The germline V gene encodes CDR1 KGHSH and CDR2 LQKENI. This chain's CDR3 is CASSLIQDPNTEAFF. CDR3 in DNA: TGTGCCAGCTCACTAATACAGGATCCGAACACTGAAGCTTTCTTT.

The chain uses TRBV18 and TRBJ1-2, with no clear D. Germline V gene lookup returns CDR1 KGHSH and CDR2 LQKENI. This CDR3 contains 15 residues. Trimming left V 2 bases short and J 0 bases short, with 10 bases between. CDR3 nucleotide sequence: TGTGCCAGCTCACCATTAACAGCCGCTAACTATGGCTACACCTTC. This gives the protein CASSPLTAANYGYTF.

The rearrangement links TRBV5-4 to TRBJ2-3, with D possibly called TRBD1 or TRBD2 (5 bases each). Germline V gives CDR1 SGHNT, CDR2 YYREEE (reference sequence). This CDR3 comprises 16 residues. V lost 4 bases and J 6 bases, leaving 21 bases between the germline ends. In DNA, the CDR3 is TGTGCCAGCAGCCCTTCGGGACGGCCGGAAAAGGATACGCAGTATTTT. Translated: CASSPSGRPEKDTQYF.

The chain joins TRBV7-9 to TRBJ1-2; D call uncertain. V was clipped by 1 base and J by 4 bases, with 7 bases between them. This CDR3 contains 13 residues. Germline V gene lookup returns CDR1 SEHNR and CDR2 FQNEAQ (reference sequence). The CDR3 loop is CASSLDAVYGYTF. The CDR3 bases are TGTGCCAGCAGCTTAGACGCAGTCTATGGCTACACCTTC.

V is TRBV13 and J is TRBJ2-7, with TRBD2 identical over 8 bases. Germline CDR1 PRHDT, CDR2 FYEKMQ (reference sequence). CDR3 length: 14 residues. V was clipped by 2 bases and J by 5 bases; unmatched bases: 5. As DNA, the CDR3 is TGTGCCAGCAGCTTATGGACTAGCATCCACGAGCAGTACTTC. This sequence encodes CASSLWTSIHEQYF.

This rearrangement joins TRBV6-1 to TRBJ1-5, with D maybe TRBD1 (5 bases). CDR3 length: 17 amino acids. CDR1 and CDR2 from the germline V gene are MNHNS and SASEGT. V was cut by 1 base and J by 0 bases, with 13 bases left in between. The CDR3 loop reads CASSEGGDSYSNQPQHF. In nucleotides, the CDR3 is TGTGCCAGCAGTGAAGGGGGCGACAGTTATAGCAATCAGCCCCAGCATTTT.

The CDR3 region is CASSYVAGSGNTIYF. In DNA, the CDR3 is TGTGCCAGCAGTTACGTGGCAGGCTCTGGAAACACCATATATTTT. The V call is TRBV6-5, the J call TRBJ1-3; D not resolved. Trimming stripped 2 bases from V and 0 bases from J, with 8 bases between. The CDR3 is 15 residues long. Germline CDR1 is MNHEY and CDR2 is SVGAGI.

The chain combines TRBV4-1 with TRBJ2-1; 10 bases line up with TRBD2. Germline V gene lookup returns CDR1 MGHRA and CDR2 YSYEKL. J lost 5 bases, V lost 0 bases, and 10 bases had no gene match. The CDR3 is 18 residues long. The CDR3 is CASSQDRVAGGKDNEQFF. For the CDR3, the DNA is TGCGCCAGCAGCCAAGATCGAGTAGCGGGAGGTAAGGACAATGAGCAGTTCTTC.

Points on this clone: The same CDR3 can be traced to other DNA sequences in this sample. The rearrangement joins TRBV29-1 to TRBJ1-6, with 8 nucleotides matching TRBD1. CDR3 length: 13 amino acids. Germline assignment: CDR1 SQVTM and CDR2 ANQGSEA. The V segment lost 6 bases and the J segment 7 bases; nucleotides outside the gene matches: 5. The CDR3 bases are TGCAGCGTAGGACAGGGAGGAAATTCACCCCTCCACTTT. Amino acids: CSVGQGGNSPLHF.

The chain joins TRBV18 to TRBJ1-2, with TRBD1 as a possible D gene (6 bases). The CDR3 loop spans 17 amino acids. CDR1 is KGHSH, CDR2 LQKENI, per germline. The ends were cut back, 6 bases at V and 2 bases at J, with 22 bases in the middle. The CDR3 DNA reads TGTGCCAGCTCTCTCTTCGACTTTGGACAGACCAACTATGGCTACACCTTC. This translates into CASSLFDFGQTNYGYTF. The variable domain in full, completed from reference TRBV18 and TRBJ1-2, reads NAGVMQNPRHLVRRRGQEARLRCSPMKGHSHVYWYRQLPEEGLKFMVYLQKENIIDESGMPKERFSAEFPKEGPSILRIQQVVRGDSAAYFCASSLFDFGQTNYGYTFGSGTRLTVV.